One and the same sample provided the 14 T cell receptor beta chains below, sequenced in a study of blood T cell repertoires in COVID-19. Clones were sequenced by immunoSEQ multiplex PCR, and TCRdb holds only the in-frame ones, with some missing. The repertoire has hundreds of thousands of clones, 89% of them found once; the top ten carry over 8%. The source material was PBMCs or T cells enriched from blood (not recorded which). Every receptor here comes from a woman aged 40 to 50 who had recovered from COVID-19.

The chain links TRBV5-5 to TRBJ2-7; perhaps TRBD2 as D (5 bases). The V and J ends lost 1 base and 3 bases respectively, with 17 bases between them. Germline lookup yields CDR1 SGHKS and CDR2 YYEKEE (reference sequence). The CDR3 sequence is 16 residues long. The CDR3 DNA sequence: TGTGCCAGCAGCTTGTTTTCCCCCCAAAGCGGCTACGAGCAGTACTTC. This encodes CASSLFSPQSGYEQYF.

V is TRBV5-6 and J is TRBJ2-6; TRBD1 matches 8 bases. Germline V CDR1 and CDR2: SGHDT, YYEEEE. This CDR3 has 19 amino acids. Trimming removed 4 bases from V and 2 bases from J; junction bases left unmatched: 14. The chain's CDR3 is CASSLSAAGGFTGANVLTF. The CDR3 bases are TGTGCCAGCAGCCTCAGCGCGGCAGGGGGCTTCACTGGGGCCAACGTCCTGACTTTC.

This chain connects TRBV2 to TRBJ1-3; D is unresolved. Trimming cost V 6 bases and J 7 bases, with 10 bases left between them. Looked up from germline, CDR1 is SNHLY and CDR2 is FYNNEI. The CDR3 length is 12 residues. CDR3 bases: TGTGCCAGCAGAGCAGCGGGGAACACCATATATTTT. Translation gives CASRAAGNTIYF.

CDR3 coding DNA: TGTGCCAGCAGCTTACGGGACAGGGACGCAGATACGCAGTATTTT. Amino acids: CASSLRDRDADTQYF. The rearrangement joins TRBV11-3 to TRBJ2-3; 9 nucleotides align to TRBD1. Germline CDR1 and CDR2: SGHNT and YENEEA. This CDR3 contains 15 residues. J was trimmed by 4 bases and V by 2 bases; bases with no gene match: 4.

The gene calls are TRBV7-2 and TRBJ1-2; D not certain. The V end was cut by 6 bases, the J end by 2 bases, with 13 bases between. Germline assignment: CDR1 SGHTA and CDR2 FQGNSA. This CDR3 spans 14 amino acids. Here the CDR3 reads CASRIRGRNYGYTF. CDR3 bases: TGTGCCAGCAGGATTCGGGGAAGGAACTATGGCTACACCTTC.

The sample holds a few counts of this clone. The same CDR3 is also encoded by other DNA sequences in this sample. The rearrangement links TRBV11-1 to TRBJ2-2; 8 positions match TRBD2. Trimming removed 3 bases from V and 4 bases from J; junction bases left unmatched: 1. The length of the CDR3 is 14 residues. Germline V gives CDR1 SGHAT, CDR2 FQDESV (reference sequence). Here the CDR3 reads CASSFRGGTGELFF. In DNA, the CDR3 is TGTGCCAGCAGCTTCCGGGGGGGCACCGGGGAGCTGTTTTTT.

The rearrangement joins TRBV5-4 to TRBJ2-7, with D perhaps matching TRBD1 (5 bases). Trimming removed 1 base from V and 5 bases from J, with 10 bases in between. Germline loops: CDR1 SGHNT, CDR2 YYREEE (reference sequence). This CDR3 is 13 amino acids long. CDR3 in amino acids: CASSLRQMDEQYF. The CDR3 DNA reads as TGTGCCAGCAGCTTGAGACAGATGGACGAGCAGTACTTC.

The V and J genes are TRBV27 and TRBJ1-1, with 10 positions matching TRBD1. V gave up 5 bases and J gave up 7 bases; unmatched junction bases: 7. In germline, CDR1 is MNHEY, CDR2 SMNVEV (reference sequence). The CDR3 totals 14 residues. CDR3: CASSTRQGAIEAFF. The CDR3, as DNA: TGTGCCAGCAGTACTAGACAGGGGGCGATTGAAGCTTTCTTT.

In this sample, this clone turned up once. This chain uses TRBV6-6 with TRBJ1-1, with 11 bases aligning to TRBD1. After removal of 6 bases from V and 2 bases from J, the junction contained 5 bases not matched to a gene. Germline CDR1 is MNHNY and CDR2 is SVGAGI (reference sequence). The CDR3 is 15 amino acids. The chain's CDR3 is CASRDRGHINTEAFF. The CDR3 DNA reads as TGTGCCAGCAGGGACAGGGGGCATATAAACACTGAAGCTTTCTTT.

The chain employs TRBV9 and TRBJ2-2; D gene uncertain. Germline CDR1 SGDLS, CDR2 YYNGEE. This CDR3 comprises 15 residues. Trimming pared 1 base from V and 1 base from J, leaving 8 bases between. CDR3 sequence reads: CASSVTAQNTGELFF. CDR3 in DNA: TGTGCCAGCAGCGTAACTGCGCAGAACACCGGGGAGCTGTTTTTT.

The rearrangement joins TRBV24-1 to TRBJ1-3, with D tentatively TRBD1 (6 bases). Trimming pared 0 bases from V and 0 bases from J, leaving 11 bases between. Germline CDR1 reads KGHDR; CDR2 reads SFDVKD. This CDR3 comprises 17 residues. Written as DNA, the CDR3 is TGTGCCACCAGTGATTTGTCAGGGGCCTCCTCTGGAAACACCATATATTTT. Its protein is CATSDLSGASSGNTIYF.

This chain uses TRBV30 with TRBJ1-1; 7 nucleotides match TRBD1. The germline V gene encodes CDR1 GTSNPN and CDR2 SVGIG (reference sequence). The J segment lost 6 bases and the V segment lost 4 bases, leaving 8 bases of the junction unmatched. The CDR3 contains 13 residues. The CDR3: CAWNRQGRPEAFF. CDR3 nucleotides: TGTGCCTGGAACAGACAGGGCCGCCCTGAAGCTTTCTTT.

The chain couples TRBV27 to TRBJ2-3; D gene unclear. The CDR3 is 14 amino acids. Trimming removed 6 bases at V and 4 bases at J, with 14 bases between. Germline CDR1 MNHEY, CDR2 SMNVEV (reference sequence). CDR3 nucleotides: TGTGCCAGCAGGGTCCTTAGTGTACCAGATACGCAGTATTTT. Translated: CASRVLSVPDTQYF.

J is TRBJ2-3 and V is TRBV7-3; TRBD2 agrees at 15 bases. CDR3 length: 17 residues. J was trimmed by 3 bases and V by 3 bases; bases with no gene match: 4. Germline V gene lookup returns CDR1 SGHTA and CDR2 FQGTGA. CDR3 DNA sequence: TGTGCCAGCAGCTTGGGACTAGCGGGGGGCCTGACAGATACGCAGTATTTT. Translating gives CASSLGLAGGLTDTQYF.